The 2 T cell receptor beta chains presented below share a single source sample, sequenced in a study of naive and memory T cell subsets. Blood and skin TCR RNA was reverse transcribed with alpha and beta constant primers. TCRdb redid the calling of the 5' RACE reads with MiXCR, one entry per CDR3 protein. The repertoire holds approximately 22,000 distinct CDR3 sequences, with around 4.2% as singletons. Adult healthy volunteers gave 2.5 ml peripheral blood for whole-blood RNA. These receptors originate from a male donor in good health.

This clonotype was seen ten or more times. The V and J genes are TRBV6-1 and TRBJ2-3; 14 bases map to TRBD2. V was pared by 4 bases and J by 4 bases, with 1 base of the junction left unmatched. Germline lookup yields CDR1 MNHNS and CDR2 SASEGT. The CDR3 covers 15 residues. The DNA for the CDR3 is TGTGCCAGCAGTGGACTAGCGGGAGGGCCAGATACGCAGTATTTT. It is translated as CASSGLAGGPDTQYF.

This clonotype was recorded at least ten times. This chain joins TRBV18 and TRBJ1-5, with 9 bases lining up with TRBD1. CDR1 and CDR2 from the germline V gene are KGHSH and LQKENI. V was clipped by 6 bases and J by 1 base; unmatched bases: 10. This CDR3 comprises 17 residues. The CDR3 region is CASSAGQGILSNQPQHF. In nucleotides, the CDR3 is TGTGCCAGCTCTGCGGGACAGGGTATCCTAAGCAATCAGCCCCAGCATTTT.